Following are 15 T cell receptor beta chains from one sample sequenced in a study of regulatory T cells in long-lasting Graves disease. The time point was: persistent/refractory GD, antithyroid drugs over 5 years with positive TRAb. RNA extracted from PBMCs served as the sequencing template. According to the study, TCR beta libraries were built with iRepertoire HTBI primers and CDR3-region Arm-PCR. MiXCR, applied by TCRdb to the multiplex PCR reads, yields one record per CDR3 protein. The sample has roughly 700,000 distinct CDR3 sequences, about 30% seen once; the top ten hold 42%. Specimen: peripheral blood mononuclear cells (PBMCs), collected when the disease was refractory, from a patient treated with antithyroid drugs. The receptor source for this set is a female donor with Graves disease.

V and J are TRBV9 and TRBJ2-7; 7 bases fit TRBD1. J was trimmed by 2 bases and V by 3 bases; bases with no gene match: 2. The CDR3 loop spans 13 amino acids. The V gene's germline CDR1 is SGDLS and CDR2 YYNGEE. In DNA, the CDR3 is TGTGCCAGCAGCGGAGGGACAGCCTACGAGCAGTACTTC. Translating it yields CASSGGTAYEQYF.

The chain recombines TRBV3-1 with TRBJ2-7; D gene unclear. The CDR3 runs 14 residues. Deletions cut 0 bases from V and 5 bases from J, with 11 bases between. Germline V gene sequence: CDR1 LGHDT, CDR2 YNNKEL (reference sequence). CDR3 region: CASSQDSRFHEQYF. In DNA, the CDR3 is TGTGCCAGCAGCCAAGATTCGAGGTTTCACGAGCAGTACTTC.

The chain has TRBV6-5 and TRBJ1-5; the match to TRBD1 covers 7 bases. J was trimmed by 6 bases and V by 4 bases; bases with no gene match: 15. The CDR3 loop spans 17 amino acids. Looked up from germline, CDR1 is MNHEY and CDR2 is SVGAGI. CDR3 sequence reads: CASSSKLDRVFSQPQHF. CDR3 bases: TGTGCCAGCAGTTCCAAACTCGACAGGGTTTTCAGTCAGCCCCAGCATTTT.

In its sample, this clonotype was seen a few times. V is TRBV11-1 and J is TRBJ1-5, with D maybe TRBD1 (5 bases). The length of the CDR3 is 14 residues. The V and J ends lost 0 bases and 6 bases respectively, with 9 bases between them. Germline V gives CDR1 SGHAT, CDR2 FQDESV (reference sequence). The CDR3 DNA reads as TGTGCCAGCAGCTTAGCAGGGCAGGGTCAGCCCCAGCATTTT. Amino acids: CASSLAGQGQPQHF.

Remarks on this clonotype: This could be a read error, since a much larger clone is one nucleotide away. The V and J genes are TRBV12-3 or TRBV12-4 and TRBJ1-5; D perhaps matches TRBD1 (6 bases). This CDR3 has 15 residues. The CDR3 bases are TGTGCCAGCAGCGTCGGGGGTGGGGGCGATCAGCTCCAGCATTTT. Translated, it gives CASSVGGGGDQLQHF.

The chain uses TRBV18 and TRBJ1-2, with D possibly matching TRBD1 (5 bases). Trimming pared 0 bases from V and 8 bases from J, leaving 16 bases between. This CDR3 is built from 15 residues. The germline gives CDR1 KGHSH, CDR2 LQKENI. The CDR3: CASSPPGSGRQGYTF. As DNA, the CDR3 is TGTGCCAGCTCACCACCGGGTTCAGGGCGGCAAGGCTACACCTTC.

This clonotype was detected many times. The chain joins TRBV12-3 or TRBV12-4 to TRBJ1-2; 8 positions match TRBD1. V shed 6 bases, J shed 4 bases, and the junction held 4 bases outside the gene matches. The CDR3 runs to 13 residues. CDR3 in DNA: TGTGCCAGCAGCCAAGGGACAGGCTATGGCTACACCTTC. As protein: CASSQGTGYGYTF.

This clonotype came up a few times. The chain employs TRBV7-2 and TRBJ2-2; D uncertain. The length of the CDR3 is 13 residues. Germline V gene sequence: CDR1 SGHTA, CDR2 FQGNSA. Trimming stripped 3 bases from V and 5 bases from J, with 7 bases between. CDR3 residues: CASSFLRTGELFF. The DNA of the CDR3 is TGTGCCAGCAGCTTTCTCCGAACCGGGGAGCTGTTTTTT.

The gene calls are TRBV10-3 and TRBJ1-1; no clear D. The V end was cut by 4 bases, the J end by 2 bases, with 8 bases between. Germline CDR1 and CDR2: ENHRY and SYGVKD. The CDR3 has 13 amino acids. CDR3 in amino acids: CAISGDGNTEAFF. The CDR3 DNA reads TGTGCCATCAGTGGCGACGGTAACACTGAAGCTTTCTTT.

The V and J genes are TRBV29-1 and TRBJ2-7; possible D gene TRBD2, 5 bases. Trimming shortened V by 5 bases and J by 4 bases, and 15 bases separated the two germline ends. The germline CDR1 and CDR2 sequences are SQVTM and ANQGSEA. The CDR3 has 13 residues. CDR3 protein: CSVIQSGSYEQYF. CDR3 DNA: TGCAGCGTTATCCAAAGCGGAAGTTACGAGCAGTACTTC.

This clonotype turned up a few times. The J gene is TRBJ1-2, the V gene TRBV28; TRBD1 might be the D (5 bases). Deletions cut 2 bases from V and 8 bases from J, with 9 bases between. CDR3 length equals 12 residues. Germline V lookup: CDR1 MDHEN, CDR2 SYDVKM. DNA for the CDR3: TGTGCCAGCAGTTTACCGGGGGAGGGCTACACCTTC. It is translated as CASSLPGEGYTF.

The rearrangement uses TRBV7-2 and TRBJ1-2; tentative D call: TRBD1 (5 bases). Trimming took off 0 bases at V and 2 bases at J, with 13 bases between the two ends. The CDR3 is 16 amino acids. Germline V gene data show CDR1 as SGHTA and CDR2 as FQGNSA. CDR3 DNA: TGTGCCAGCAGCTTAGCGCTTTACAGGTTAAACTATGGCTACACCTTC. Translated: CASSLALYRLNYGYTF. Full variable domain (remainder filled in from reference TRBV7-2 and TRBJ1-2): GAGVSQSPSNKVTEKGKDVELRCDPISGHTALYWYRQSLGQGLEFLIYFQGNSAPDKSGLPSDRFSAERTGGSVSTLTIQRTQQEDSAVYLCASSLALYRLNYGYTFGSGTRLTVV.

Many counts were recorded for this clonotype. The gene calls are TRBV28 and TRBJ1-2, with unresolved D. The V end lost 7 bases, the J end lost 8 bases, and 14 bases lay between the germline ends. CDR3 size: 12 residues. Germline V lookup: CDR1 MDHEN, CDR2 SYDVKM. The CDR3 sequence is CASTQIGEGYTF. CDR3 sequence (DNA): TGTGCCAGCACCCAAATCGGGGAAGGCTACACCTTC.

The chain has TRBV10-3 and TRBJ1-1; 10 bases align to TRBD1. The CDR3 is 14 residues long. V trimming: 4 bases; J trimming: 4 bases; junction bases outside the gene matches: 3. CDR1 ENHRY and CDR2 SYGVKD come from the germline V gene. CDR3 amino acids: CAISGRQGATEAFF. The DNA of the CDR3 is TGTGCCATCAGTGGGAGACAGGGGGCCACTGAAGCTTTCTTT.

This clonotype was seen ten or more times. This chain links TRBV6-1 with TRBJ1-2; D remains ambiguous. Germline values: CDR1 MNHNS, CDR2 SASEGT. The CDR3 totals 10 residues. V was pared by 2 bases and J by 10 bases, with 5 bases between. CDR3 bases: TGTGCCAGCAGTGAACGGTACTACACCTTC. As protein: CASSERYYTF.